The TCR beta chain described here comes from a study of read filtering for tumor transcriptome and immune sequencing. Across the study: After DNase treatment, RNA was made into whole-transcriptome libraries.

The germline V gene encodes CDR1 SGHTA and CDR2 FQGNSA. CDR3 length: 15 amino acids. V shed 2 bases and J shed 5 bases, with 14 bases lying between them. This clonotype was recorded many times. Molecular barcoded adaptors covering alpha/delta and beta/gamma chains were used on about 390 ng RNA. MiXCR, run by TCRdb on the reads, gives a single entry per CDR3 protein. Among some 130,000 distinct CDR3 sequences, 13% were seen once, and the ten largest hold 7% to 9%. Sampling of bone marrow took place during active disease in every patient. The V call is TRBV7-2, the J call TRBJ2-3; D possibly corresponds to TRBD2 (5 bases). Sequencing was done on a sample of a population of CD138-negative cells sorted from bone marrow. The clonotype was recovered from a donor over 35 with multiple myeloma. This CDR3 reads CASSLSPRTQDTQYF. Here the CDR3 DNA reads TGTGCCAGCAGCTTAAGTCCCCGGACTCAAGATACGCAGTATTTT.